Listed here is a single T cell receptor beta chain. This CDR3 spans 13 amino acids. Germline loops: CDR1 SGHNT, CDR2 YYREEE (reference sequence). V lost 3 bases to trimming and J lost 8 bases, with 14 bases between them. The repertoire was sequenced with immunoSEQ multiplex PCR; TCRdb's copy has only in-frame clones and lacks some. The profile shows around 170,000 clones, roughly nine tenths of them singletons. The data derive from a study of control samples from healthy donors and cancer patients. This clonotype originated in a woman aged 30 to 39 in good health. The chain couples TRBV5-4 to TRBJ1-2, with D maybe TRBD1 (5 bases). The sequencing input was blood. CDR3 bases: TGTGCCAGCAGCTGGACAAGACTTGAGGGCTACACCTTC. It codes for CASSWTRLEGYTF.